This is a list of T cell receptor beta chains from one sample in a study of response to subunit inactivated influenza vaccine. TCRdb fed the RT-PCR reads into MiXCR, producing one record per CDR3 protein. The top ten clones hold 8% to 13% of a sample with around 600,000 distinct CDR3 sequences, about 11% of them seen once. The same sample was also studied in work on T cells expressing NK-cell markers.

The sample in question was PBMCs from blood, obtained on the day of vaccination. These receptors were collected from a man aged 50 to 60 who received an inactivated influenza vaccine. CDR3s include the opening cysteine and the closing phenylalanine or tryptophan. D genes are given only for firm matches. The size field is filled for only some rows; it gives once, few, many or a size class.

v_gene	abundance	d_gene	j_gene	CDR3nt	CDR3aa
TRBV5-1	NA	TRBD1	TRBJ1-1	TGCGCCAGCAGCTTACAGGGGAGAAGTACTGAAGCTTTCTTT	CASSLQGRSTEAFF
TRBV7-2	few	NA	TRBJ1-5	TGTGCCAGCAGCTTAACCACGGGTCAGCCCCAGCATTTT	CASSLTTGQPQHF
TRBV7-6	few	TRBD1	TRBJ1-2	TGTGCCAGCAGCCCAACGGGACAGGGGGCATCTGGCTACACCTTC	CASSPTGQGASGYTF
TRBV27	many	NA	TRBJ2-1	TGTGCCAGCAGCCTCGGCGGGCTATACAATGAGCAGTTCTTC	CASSLGGLYNEQFF
TRBV20-1	few	NA	TRBJ2-7	TGCAGTGCTAAACCACAGGCCCCCTACGAGCAGTACTTC	CSAKPQAPYEQYF
TRBV6-2/TRBV6-3	many	NA	TRBJ2-7	TGTGCCAGCAGTCCCGCAGGGAACGAGCAGTACTTC	CASSPAGNEQYF
TRBV11-2	NA	NA	TRBJ2-3	TGTGCCAGCAGCGGGGAGCAGCCTAGCACAGATACGCAGTATTTT	CASSGEQPSTDTQYF
TRBV4-3	NA	NA	TRBJ1-2	TGCGCCAGCAGAGGGGGGACCAACTATGGCTACACCTTC	CASRGGTNYGYTF
TRBV19	NA	NA	TRBJ2-7	TGTGCCAGTAGTACCCGACGGGTGAGCTCCTACGAGCAGTACTTC	CASSTRRVSSYEQYF
TRBV6-1	NA	TRBD1	TRBJ1-2	TGTGCCAGCAGTGCCAGAGGACAGGGCTATGGCTACACCTTC	CASSARGQGYGYTF
TRBV12-3/TRBV12-4	NA	NA	TRBJ2-4	TGTGCCAGCAGCCCCGGACGGGCGGACATTCAGTACTTC	CASSPGRADIQYF
TRBV27	NA	TRBD1	TRBJ2-7	TGTGCCAGCAGTTGGGACAGAAGCTCCTACGAGCAGTACTTC	CASSWDRSSYEQYF
TRBV7-9	NA	NA	TRBJ2-3	TGTGCCAGCGGAGGGGGGTCAGATACGCAGTATTTT	CASGGGSDTQYF
TRBV7-2	few	NA	TRBJ1-2	TGTGCCAGCAACGACCAAGGGACCTCAGGTGGGAGCTACACCTTC	CASNDQGTSGGSYTF
TRBV25-1	NA	NA	TRBJ2-1	TGTGCCAGCAGTGATCAAAAAACAGGGATTGAGCAGTTCTTC	CASSDQKTGIEQFF
TRBV20-1	NA	NA	TRBJ1-2	TGCAGTGCTAGAGATGGGAGGGTGGGTGGCTACACCTTC	CSARDGRVGGYTF
TRBV4-1	few	TRBD1	TRBJ1-2	TGCGCCAGCAGAAACCCTCGGCGGACAGGGGGCGATGGCTACACCTTC	CASRNPRRTGGDGYTF
TRBV9	NA	TRBD2	TRBJ2-3	TGTGCCAGCAGCGTAGCACACGGACTAGCGAGGGATACGCAGTATTTT	CASSVAHGLARDTQYF
TRBV5-1	few	NA	TRBJ1-1	TGCGCCAGCAGCGCGACACGTGGGGAGAACACTGAAGCTTTCTTT	CASSATRGENTEAFF
TRBV4-3	NA	TRBD2	TRBJ2-3	TGCGCCAGCAGCCAAGTAGTAGCGGGGAGCACAGATACGCAGTATTTT	CASSQVVAGSTDTQYF
TRBV5-1	NA	NA	TRBJ2-5	TGCGCCAGCAGCTTGGGTTCCCCCGGGTTTGTCGGACATACCCAAGAGACCCAGTACTTC	CASSLGSPGFVGHTQETQYF
TRBV7-9	few	NA	TRBJ1-1	TGTGCCAGCAGCTTAGCGCGGGCGTGGAACACTGAAGCTTTCTTT	CASSLARAWNTEAFF
TRBV24-1	NA	NA	TRBJ2-1	TGTGCCACCAGGGGAATCGCCTTCGAGCAGTTCTTC	CATRGIAFEQFF
TRBV7-8	few	TRBD2	TRBJ2-7	TGTGCCAGCAGCTCGTCGGGAGGGAACCACTACGAGCAGTACTTC	CASSSSGGNHYEQYF
TRBV5-1	NA	TRBD1	TRBJ1-1	TGCGCCAGCAGCCACTTAAAACCGACCGGACAGGGGCCGAACACTGAAGCTTTCTTT	CASSHLKPTGQGPNTEAFF
TRBV12-3/TRBV12-4	few	NA	TRBJ2-1	TGTGCCAGCAGTCCTCTTGGGCTAGCTTTGGGGAATGAGCAGTTCTTC	CASSPLGLALGNEQFF
TRBV20-1	many	NA	TRBJ2-3	TGCAGTGCTCCCGGGACCTCAGATACGCAGTATTTT	CSAPGTSDTQYF
TRBV12-3/TRBV12-4	NA	NA	TRBJ2-1	TGTGCCAGCAGTTTAGTAGTAACAGGGATAGAGCAGTTCTTC	CASSLVVTGIEQFF
TRBV2	NA	NA	TRBJ1-5	TGTGCCAGCAGCCTGGGGCCAGCCCATCAGCCCCAGCATTTT	CASSLGPAHQPQHF
TRBV28	NA	TRBD1	TRBJ2-5	TGTGCCAGCACTCTAACCCGGGACAGGGGAGAGACCCAGTACTTC	CASTLTRDRGETQYF